The rows below give T cell receptor beta chains drawn from one sample of a study of blood T cell repertoires in COVID-19. Data came from immunoSEQ multiplex PCR; TCRdb stores just in-frame clones and leaves some out. The sample includes about 220,000 clones, about 80% seen only once; the top ten take 3% to 4%. Sequencing was carried out using PBMCs or T cells enriched from blood (not recorded which). The receptors derive from a woman aged 40 to 50 who had been exposed to COVID-19. The CDR3 runs from the conserved cysteine through the conserved F or W. The D gene is left open where the match is weak. Not all rows give a size; the values are once, few, many and, for expanded clones, a class.

clone size	V gene	D gene	J gene	CDR3 protein	CDR3 DNA
NA	TRBV7-2	NA	TRBJ2-3	CASSISTDTQYF	TGTGCCAGCAGCATAAGCACAGATACGCAGTATTTT
NA	TRBV9	TRBD1	TRBJ1-4	CASSRQGAQEKLFF	TGTGCCAGCAGCAGACAGGGGGCGCAAGAAAAACTGTTTTTT
NA	TRBV30	TRBD1	TRBJ1-2	CACNRGGGDGYTF	TGTGCCTGCAACAGGGGGGGCGGAGATGGCTACACCTTC
NA	TRBV9	TRBD1	TRBJ2-1	CASSVGTDDSYNEQFF	TGTGCCAGCAGCGTCGGGACAGACGATTCCTACAATGAGCAGTTCTTC
NA	TRBV12-3/TRBV12-4	TRBD1	TRBJ1-3	CASKLGQINTIYF	TGTGCCAGCAAGTTGGGACAGATAAACACCATATATTTT
NA	TRBV19	TRBD1	TRBJ1-5	CATARDRGSSEPQHF	TGTGCGACCGCCCGGGACAGGGGGTCATCGGAGCCCCAGCATTTT
NA	TRBV4-2	NA	TRBJ1-2	CASSQGTAGYGYTF	TGTGCCAGCAGCCAAGGGACAGCCGGCTATGGCTACACCTTC
NA	TRBV5-1	NA	TRBJ2-7	CASSLNRESALSYEQYF	TGCGCCAGCAGCTTGAACAGGGAGAGTGCCCTCTCCTACGAGCAGTACTTC
NA	TRBV3-1/TRBV3-2	TRBD1	TRBJ1-4	CASSLTGPTNEKLFF	TGTGCCAGCAGCCTGACAGGGCCAACTAATGAAAAACTGTTTTTT
NA	TRBV4-1	NA	TRBJ1-1	CASSPRGGGTNTEAFF	TGCGCCAGCAGCCCCCGGGGCGGGGGGACGAACACTGAAGCTTTCTTT
NA	TRBV6-1	TRBD1	TRBJ1-2	CASSDLQGAVPANYGYTF	TGTGCCAGCAGTGACCTTCAGGGGGCAGTTCCAGCTAACTATGGCTACACCTTC
NA	TRBV24-1	NA	TRBJ2-1	CATSDSSFTSNEQFF	TGTGCCACCAGTGATTCCTCCTTTACTAGCAATGAGCAGTTCTTC
NA	TRBV27	TRBD1	TRBJ1-1	CASSSPGTGMNTEAFF	TGTGCCAGCAGTTCCCCCGGGACAGGCATGAACACTGAAGCTTTCTTT
NA	TRBV12-5	TRBD1	TRBJ1-1	CASGSTGVGMNTEAFF	TGTGCTAGTGGTTCTACAGGGGTAGGGATGAACACTGAAGCTTTCTTT
NA	TRBV29-1	NA	TRBJ2-7	CSAQGQGTYEQYF	TGCAGCGCTCAGGGGCAGGGTACCTACGAGCAGTACTTC
NA	TRBV11-2	TRBD1	TRBJ1-1	CASSLSGGTEAFF	TGTGCCAGCAGCTTATCAGGGGGGACTGAAGCTTTCTTT
NA	TRBV7-2	TRBD2	TRBJ2-4	CASSSRGGIQYF	TGTGCCAGCAGCTCCCGCGGGGGCATTCAGTACTTC
NA	TRBV4-3	NA	TRBJ2-2	CASSHTSTARNIGELFF	TGCGCCAGCAGCCACACTTCCACAGCCAGGAACATCGGGGAGCTGTTTTTT
NA	TRBV18	NA	TRBJ1-3	CASSPPSTGGGNTIYF	TGTGCCAGCTCACCACCATCGACAGGAGGTGGAAACACCATATATTTT
once	TRBV3-1/TRBV3-2	NA	TRBJ2-4	CASSQDVPRGYIQYF	TGTGCCAGCAGCCAAGATGTCCCCCGGGGGTACATTCAGTACTTC
NA	TRBV28	TRBD1	TRBJ1-2	CASSFSGQGFSGYTF	TGTGCCAGCAGTTTCTCCGGACAGGGATTTTCTGGCTACACCTTC
NA	TRBV5-1	NA	TRBJ1-2	CASSLELQGSDYGYTF	TGCGCCAGCAGCTTAGAATTACAGGGTTCGGACTATGGCTACACCTTC
NA	TRBV3-1/TRBV3-2	NA	TRBJ1-6	CASSQQGKYNSPLHF	TGTGCCAGCAGCCAGCAGGGAAAATATAATTCACCCCTCCACTTT
NA	TRBV28	TRBD2	TRBJ2-5	CASSLGASGALGETQYF	TGTGCCAGCAGTTTAGGGGCTAGCGGGGCCCTGGGGGAGACCCAGTACTTC
NA	TRBV9	NA	TRBJ1-6	CASRGGPGSPLHF	TGTGCCAGCAGAGGTGGGCCGGGGTCACCCCTCCACTTT
NA	TRBV4-3	NA	TRBJ2-1	CASSQASNEQFF	TGCGCCAGCAGCCAAGCATCAAATGAGCAGTTCTTC
NA	TRBV27	NA	TRBJ2-3	CASRPRPGDTDTQYF	TGTGCCAGCAGGCCGCGGCCGGGAGACACAGATACGCAGTATTTT
once	TRBV5-4	NA	TRBJ2-5	CASSPQGTETQYF	TGTGCCAGCAGCCCCCAGGGAACGGAGACCCAGTACTTC
NA	TRBV28	TRBD1	TRBJ1-2	CASSPNPGTGSYGYTF	TGTGCCAGCAGTCCTAATCCCGGGACAGGTAGCTATGGCTACACCTTC
NA	TRBV28	TRBD1	TRBJ1-5	CASSPLHPGQGRFNQPQHF	TGTGCCAGCAGTCCCCTTCATCCTGGACAGGGAAGGTTTAATCAGCCCCAGCATTTT
NA	TRBV5-1	TRBD2	TRBJ2-3	CASNLAGGTDTQYF	TGCGCCAGCAACCTAGCGGGGGGCACAGATACGCAGTATTTT
NA	TRBV27	NA	TRBJ2-1	CASSLTSTNEQFF	TGTGCCAGCAGTTTAACTAGTACCAATGAGCAGTTCTTC
few	TRBV5-6	TRBD1	TRBJ2-7	CASSLGTAQYF	TGTGCCAGCAGCCTAGGGACAGCTCAGTACTTC
NA	TRBV5-1	TRBD1	TRBJ2-3	CASGPDRGRSTDTQYF	TGCGCCAGCGGCCCGGACAGGGGGCGGTCCACAGATACGCAGTATTTT
NA	TRBV4-2	TRBD1	TRBJ1-6	CASSHDRVGGYNSPLHF	TGTGCCAGCAGCCATGACAGGGTGGGGGGATATAATTCACCCCTCCACTTT
NA	TRBV2	TRBD2	TRBJ2-7	CASRATSGGPNFRSYEQYF	TGTGCCAGCAGGGCGACTAGCGGGGGACCAAATTTCCGTTCCTACGAGCAGTACTTC
NA	TRBV19	NA	TRBJ2-7	CASSMELLREQYF	TGTGCCAGTAGTATGGAGCTTCTACGCGAGCAGTACTTC
NA	TRBV5-6	NA	TRBJ2-7	CASSLAGVTRHEQYF	TGTGCCAGCAGCTTGGCCGGGGTGACAAGGCACGAGCAGTACTTC
NA	TRBV5-1	NA	TRBJ1-6	CASSLAEGRSPLHF	TGCGCCAGCAGCTTGGCGGAGGGGAGGTCACCCCTCCACTTT
NA	TRBV19	NA	TRBJ1-6	CASNFGRENSPLHF	TGTGCCAGTAACTTCGGACGGGAGAATTCACCCCTCCACTTT
NA	TRBV6-5	TRBD2	TRBJ2-1	CASTGTSLSEQFF	TGTGCCAGCACTGGGACTAGCTTAAGTGAGCAGTTCTTC
NA	TRBV5-1	TRBD1	TRBJ1-2	CASSSGTEEYGYTF	TGCGCCAGCAGCTCCGGGACAGAAGAATATGGCTACACCTTC
NA	TRBV9	TRBD1	TRBJ1-2	CASSGTVQGVDGYTF	TGTGCCAGCAGCGGAACCGTCCAGGGGGTCGATGGCTACACCTTC
NA	TRBV19	TRBD1	TRBJ1-5	CASSDGTGDRGRYQPQHF	TGTGCCAGTAGTGACGGGACCGGGGACAGGGGGAGGTATCAGCCCCAGCATTTT
few	TRBV5-8	TRBD1	TRBJ1-6	CASTSGTAKSPLHF	TGTGCCAGTACCTCCGGGACAGCCAAATCACCCCTCCACTTT
NA	TRBV28	NA	TRBJ1-2	CASGQNYGYTF	TGTGCCAGCGGACAGAACTATGGCTACACCTTC
NA	TRBV6-5	TRBD1	TRBJ2-7	CASSWDRGRDEQYF	TGTGCCAGCAGTTGGGACAGGGGGCGCGACGAGCAGTACTTC
NA	TRBV4-2	TRBD1	TRBJ2-5	CASSRDRKQETQYF	TGTGCCAGCAGCCGGGACAGGAAACAAGAGACCCAGTACTTC
NA	TRBV5-1	TRBD1	TRBJ1-3	CASSLSGQGSGNTIYF	TGCGCCAGCAGCTTGTCGGGACAGGGGTCTGGAAACACCATATATTTT
NA	TRBV2	NA	TRBJ1-5	CASTEGGAQHF	TGTGCCAGCACCGAGGGGGGGGCCCAGCATTTT
once	TRBV28	TRBD1	TRBJ1-5	CASSGTGGNPPQHF	TGTGCCAGCAGTGGGACAGGGGGGAACCCGCCCCAGCATTTT
NA	TRBV12-5	NA	TRBJ2-1	CASGLVPGNRGEQFF	TGTGCTAGTGGTTTGGTACCCGGTAATAGGGGTGAGCAGTTCTTC
NA	TRBV28	NA	TRBJ1-1	CASTWVEGGTEAFF	TGTGCCAGCACCTGGGTAGAGGGAGGCACTGAAGCTTTCTTT
few	TRBV27	TRBD1	TRBJ1-2	CASSPNPGQAGYGYTF	TGTGCCAGCAGCCCTAACCCCGGACAGGCTGGCTATGGCTACACCTTC
NA	TRBV2	TRBD1	TRBJ2-1	CASSGGTGMNEQFF	TGTGCCAGCAGTGGCGGGACAGGGATGAATGAGCAGTTCTTC
NA	TRBV4-2	TRBD2	TRBJ2-5	CASSQLGTSDETQYF	TGTGCCAGCAGCCAACTAGGGACTAGCGATGAGACCCAGTACTTC
NA	TRBV25-1	TRBD2	TRBJ2-7	CASSEVPRGSEQYF	TGTGCCAGCAGTGAAGTGCCGCGGGGGAGCGAGCAGTACTTC
few	TRBV5-5	NA	TRBJ1-4	CASSLASTNEKLFF	TGTGCCAGCAGCTTGGCCTCAACTAATGAAAAACTGTTTTTT
NA	TRBV6-5	TRBD1	TRBJ1-1	CASSKHRGMNTEAFF	TGTGCCAGCAGTAAGCACAGGGGAATGAACACTGAAGCTTTCTTT
NA	TRBV3-1/TRBV3-2	TRBD1	TRBJ1-6	CASSRTGGANSPLHF	TGTGCCAGCAGCCGGACAGGGGGCGCGAATTCACCCCTCCACTTT